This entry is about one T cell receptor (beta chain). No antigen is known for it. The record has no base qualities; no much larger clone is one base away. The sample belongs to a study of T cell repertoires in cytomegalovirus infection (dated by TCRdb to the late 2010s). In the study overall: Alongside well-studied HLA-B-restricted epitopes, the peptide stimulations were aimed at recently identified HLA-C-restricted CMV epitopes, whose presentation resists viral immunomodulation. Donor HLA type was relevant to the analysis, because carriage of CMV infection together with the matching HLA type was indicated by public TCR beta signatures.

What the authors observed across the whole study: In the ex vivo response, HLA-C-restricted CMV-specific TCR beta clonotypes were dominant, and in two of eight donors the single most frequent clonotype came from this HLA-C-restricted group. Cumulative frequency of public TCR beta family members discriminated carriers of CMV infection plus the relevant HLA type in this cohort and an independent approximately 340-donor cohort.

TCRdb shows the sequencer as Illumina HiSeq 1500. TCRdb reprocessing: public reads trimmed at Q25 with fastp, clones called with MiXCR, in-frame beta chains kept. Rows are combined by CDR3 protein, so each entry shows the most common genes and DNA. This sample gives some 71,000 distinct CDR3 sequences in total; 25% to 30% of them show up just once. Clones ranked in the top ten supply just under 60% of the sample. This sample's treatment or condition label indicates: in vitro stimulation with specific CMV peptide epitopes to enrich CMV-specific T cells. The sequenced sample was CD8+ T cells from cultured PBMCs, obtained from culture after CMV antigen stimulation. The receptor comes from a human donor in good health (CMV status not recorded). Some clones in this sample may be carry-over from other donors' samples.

CDR3 reads: CASSSGHSRSYNEQFF. The DNA sequence is TGTGCCAGCAGCTCGGGACACTCCCGCTCCTACAATGAGCAGTTCTTC. In this chain, TRBV7-9 is recombined with TRBJ2-1, and perhaps TRBD1 as D gene, on 6 matching bases. At the junction V is shortened by 4 bases and J by 0 bases, with 13 bases in between. Inclusive of the bounding cysteine and phenylalanine, the CDR3 is 16 residues long. The retained sequence is limited to the CDR3, 48 bases, with the frame set at the first base. As encoded in the germline V gene (reference sequence), CDR1 is SEHNR while CDR2 is FQNEAQ.